This T cell receptor beta chain was documented in a study of blood T cell repertoires in COVID-19. At the level of the study: PBMCs, B-cell-depleted T cells, or T cells were the source of the cDNA or gDNA that made up the material.

V lost 6 bases, J lost 8 bases, and 6 bases stayed unmatched. The CDR3 has 14 residues. Per germline, CDR1 MNHEY and CDR2 SVGAGI. Per the authors' pipeline: Estimated nucleated cell counts came from reference gene primer amplification. TCRdb's copy holds only in-frame clones and misses some; the assay was immunoSEQ multiplex PCR. V and J calls and clone size come straight from that table; D and trimming were deduced from the DNA. The top ten clones hold 5% to 8.5% of a sample with some 380,000 clones, around 90% of them seen once. The genes are TRBV6-5 and TRBJ1-4; 10 nucleotides align to TRBD1. This TCR derives from a man aged 18 to 30 with active or convalescent COVID-19. The source material was peripheral blood. The CDR3 here is CASRMGQGREKLFF. The CDR3 DNA follows: TGTGCCAGCAGGATGGGACAGGGGAGAGAAAAACTGTTTTTT.